The present T cell receptor (beta chain) was sequenced within a study of T-cell memory formation after mild COVID-19. This CDR3 is built from 18 residues. V lost 2 bases to trimming and J lost 0 bases, with 17 bases between them. Germline CDR1 and CDR2: SGHTA and FQGNSA. TCRdb passed the 5' RACE reads through MiXCR, listing each CDR3 protein once. In the table there are a few hundred thousand distinct CDR3 sequences, approximately 29% of which are singletons. The chain employs TRBV7-2 and TRBJ2-1; D is perhaps TRBD2 (6 bases). The source is an adult woman who had mild COVID-19 (a few samples of this study predate the infection). Cell type and time point are not known. The sequencing sample was made of PBMCs or a T cell subset sorted from them (not recorded which). As DNA, the CDR3 is TGTGCCAGCAGCTTACAGGGAGGCAAGCGGAGCTCCTACAATGAGCAGTTCTTC. Translating gives CASSLQGGKRSSYNEQFF.